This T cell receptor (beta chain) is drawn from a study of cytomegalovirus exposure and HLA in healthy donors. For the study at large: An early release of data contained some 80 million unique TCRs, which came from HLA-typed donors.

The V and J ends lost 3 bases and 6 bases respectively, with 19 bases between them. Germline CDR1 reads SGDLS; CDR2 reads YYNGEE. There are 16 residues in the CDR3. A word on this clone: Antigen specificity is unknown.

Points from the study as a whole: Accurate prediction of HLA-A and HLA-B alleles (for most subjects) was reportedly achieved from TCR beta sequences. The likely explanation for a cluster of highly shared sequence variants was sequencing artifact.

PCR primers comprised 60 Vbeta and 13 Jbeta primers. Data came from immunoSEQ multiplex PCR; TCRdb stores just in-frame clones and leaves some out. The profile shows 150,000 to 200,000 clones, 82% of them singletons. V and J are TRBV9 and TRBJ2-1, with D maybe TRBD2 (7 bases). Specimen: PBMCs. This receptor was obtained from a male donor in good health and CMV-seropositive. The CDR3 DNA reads TGTGCCAGCAGCGGGAGGCGGCGGGGGCCTGGCAATGAGCAGTTCTTC. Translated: CASSGRRRGPGNEQFF.